A selection of T cell receptor beta chains follows, all from one sample in a study of human T cells and chemical hapten exposure. TCRdb re-derived calls from the RACE reads in MiXCR, one entry per CDR3 protein. This table holds fewer than 300,000 distinct CDR3 sequences, about 9% found once. The sample here was whole blood, taken in connection with sensitization to the hapten diphenylcyclopropenone (DPC). These receptors were obtained from a woman aged 35 to 49 with alopecia areata. Some clones in this sample may be carry-over from other donors' samples. Each CDR3 is given with its conserved first and last residue. The D gene is left open where the match is weak. Some rows have no size entry. The others give once, few or many, or a class for an expanded clone.

clone_size	v_call	d_call	j_call	cdr3_length	cdr3_aa	cdr3_nt
few	TRBV7-3	.	TRBJ2-2	12	CASRASTGELFF	TGTGCCAGCAGAGCTAGCACCGGGGAGCTGTTTTTT
.	TRBV3-1	.	TRBJ1-2	14	CASSGVGSQRGYTF	TGTGCCAGCAGCGGGGTTGGTTCCCAAAGAGGCTACACCTTT
few	TRBV4-2	TRBD2	TRBJ2-1	15	CASRQGLAEYNEQFF	TGTGCCAGCAGACAGGGACTAGCGGAGTACAATGAGCAGTTCTTC
many	TRBV27	.	TRBJ2-1	15	CASSLGGRQGNEQFF	TGTGCCAGCAGTTTAGGCGGTAGGCAGGGCAATGAGCAGTTCTTC
few	TRBV9	TRBD2	TRBJ2-3	15	CASRRAGGGTDTQYF	TGTGCCAGCAGAAGGGCGGGAGGAGGCACAGATACGCAGTATTTT
many	TRBV6-5	TRBD1	TRBJ1-5	13	CASRRQGGQPQHF	TGTGCCAGCAGAAGACAGGGTGGACAGCCCCAGCATTTT
.	TRBV28	.	TRBJ2-5	15	CASHWGGVTAETQYF	TGTGCCAGCCATTGGGGAGGAGTAACGGCAGAGACCCAGTACTTC
.	TRBV27	TRBD1	TRBJ1-3	17	CASSSRTGIGSGNTIYF	TGTGCCAGCAGTTCTCGGACAGGGATAGGCTCTGGAAACACCATATATTTT
few	TRBV6-1	TRBD1	TRBJ2-1	16	CASKLPGTGAYNEQFF	TGTGCCAGCAAGCTTCCCGGGACAGGGGCCTACAATGAGCAGTTCTTC
.	TRBV6-5	.	TRBJ2-7	15	CASSPTPSVSSEQYF	TGTGCCAGCAGCCCCACGCCTAGTGTGTCCTCCGAGCAGTACTTC
.	TRBV27	.	TRBJ1-2	15	CASRTVAGQNYGYTF	TGTGCCAGCAGAACGGTTGCAGGGCAGAACTATGGCTACACCTTC
few	TRBV10-3	TRBD1	TRBJ1-1	15	CAITEGTGENTEAFF	TGTGCCATCACCGAGGGGACAGGGGAGAACACTGAAGCTTTCTTT
many	TRBV27	.	TRBJ2-5	15	CASSLHLDSPGTQYF	TGTGCCAGCAGTCTCCACCTCGACAGCCCGGGGACCCAGTACTTC
.	TRBV6-6	TRBD1	TRBJ2-7	14	CASSSGQGAGEQYF	TGTGCCAGCAGTTCCGGACAGGGGGCGGGCGAGCAGTACTTC
once	TRBV6-5	.	TRBJ2-2	15	CASSYSGVNTGELFF	TGTGCCAGCAGTTATTCCGGGGTCAACACCGGGGAGCTGTTTTTT
few	TRBV6-2/TRBV6-3	.	TRBJ2-7	16	CASSYSYGTRGYEQYF	TGTGCCAGCAGTTACTCGTACGGGACAAGAGGCTACGAGCAGTACTTC
few	TRBV20-1	TRBD2	TRBJ2-7	17	CSAELTSGGRYSYEQYF	TGCAGTGCTGAACTAACTAGCGGGGGACGATACTCCTACGAGCAGTACTTC
few	TRBV29-1	.	TRBJ2-7	12	CSVVDGAAEQYF	TGCAGCGTTGTGGACGGGGCTGCCGAGCAGTACTTC
.	TRBV29-1	TRBD1	TRBJ2-5	13	CSVTWTGQETQYF	TGCAGCGTCACCTGGACAGGGCAGGAGACCCAGTACTTC
.	TRBV6-2/TRBV6-3	TRBD2	TRBJ2-1	16	CASSYSRGSSYNEQFF	TGTGCCAGCAGTTACTCGCGCGGGAGTTCCTACAATGAGCAGTTCTTC
.	TRBV20-1	.	TRBJ2-3	14	CSAHQGILTDTQYF	TGCAGTGCTCATCAGGGAATCCTCACAGATACGCAGTATTTT
few	TRBV7-9	TRBD2	TRBJ2-3	17	CASSLPRLALSTDTQYF	TGTGCCAGCAGCTTACCACGACTAGCCCTTAGCACAGATACGCAGTATTTT
.	TRBV7-9	TRBD1	TRBJ1-3	14	CATDRGRSGNTIYF	TGTGCCACGGACAGGGGCCGCTCTGGAAACACCATATATTTT
few	TRBV12-3/TRBV12-4	.	TRBJ1-1	13	CASSLLRDTEAFF	TGTGCCAGCAGTCTCTTACGGGATACTGAAGCTTTCTTT
few	TRBV7-9	TRBD1	TRBJ2-2	15	CASSYRTGGTGELFF	TGTGCCAGCAGCTACCGGACAGGGGGCACCGGGGAGCTGTTTTTT
few	TRBV2	.	TRBJ1-4	14	CASSLSRGNEKLFF	TGTGCCAGCAGTCTTTCACGGGGCAATGAAAAACTGTTTTTT
many	TRBV10-3	.	TRBJ2-5	15	CAISEEGRSEETQYF	TGTGCCATCAGTGAGGAGGGACGATCGGAAGAGACCCAGTACTTC
many	TRBV9	TRBD1	TRBJ2-1	15	CASSTSGTGLGRQFF	TGTGCCAGCAGCACTTCCGGGACAGGCCTCGGTCGGCAGTTCTTC
.	TRBV13	.	TRBJ1-1	13	CASIQQVNTEAFF	TGTGCCAGCATTCAGCAAGTGAACACTGAAGCTTTCTTT
.	TRBV2	TRBD1	TRBJ1-5	14	CASSEIQGYQPQHF	TGTGCCAGCAGTGAAATACAGGGGTATCAGCCCCAGCATTTT
few	TRBV11-2	TRBD2	TRBJ2-1	16	CASSPPGAGGGNEQFF	TGTGCCAGCAGCCCCCCGGGTGCGGGAGGCGGTAATGAGCAGTTCTTC
many	TRBV28	TRBD1	TRBJ2-3	16	CATRRAGGPSTDTQYF	TGTGCCACCCGTAGGGCAGGGGGCCCGAGCACAGATACGCAGTATTTT
.	TRBV29-1	.	TRBJ2-1	10	CSVETNEQFF	TGCAGCGTTGAAACCAATGAGCAGTTCTTC
few	TRBV29-1	.	TRBJ2-7	11	CSVATSYEQYF	TGCAGCGTGGCGACATCCTACGAGCAGTACTTC
.	TRBV28	TRBD1	TRBJ1-1	14	CASSSDRGLTEAFF	TGTGCCAGCAGTTCGGACAGGGGGTTGACTGAAGCTTTCTTT
many	TRBV4-1	.	TRBJ2-4	12	CASSRTGAVQYF	TGCGCCAGCAGCCGAACGGGAGCAGTTCAGTACTTC
.	TRBV7-6	.	TRBJ1-4	16	CASSRRLGQGNEKLFF	TGTGCCAGCAGCCGTAGACTCGGACAAGGGAATGAAAAACTGTTTTTT
many	TRBV7-2	.	TRBJ2-3	15	CASSLGPDYTDTQYF	TGTGCCAGCAGCTTGGGCCCTGACTACACAGATACGCAGTATTTT
many	TRBV10-3	TRBD2	TRBJ2-3	16	CATVPGLAAMKDTQYF	TGTGCCACCGTCCCGGGACTAGCGGCAATGAAAGATACGCAGTATTTT